This entry lists 8 T cell receptor beta chains sequenced from one sample in a study of T cells in Graves' hyperthyroidism and ophthalmopathy. From RNA transcripts, TCR beta CDR3 regions were amplified. A set of HTBI primers served as the primers for a first-round RT-PCR of the TCR CDR3. TCRdb fed the multiplex PCR reads into MiXCR, producing one record per CDR3 protein. Here the sample spans approximately 740,000 distinct CDR3 sequences, 14% being singletons. The specimen sequenced was blood. The receptor set was obtained from a young woman with Graves' hyperthyroidism.

This clonotype was seen many times. J is TRBJ2-1 and V is TRBV20-1, with D possibly TRBD2 on 6 matching bases. V was clipped by 6 bases and J by 5 bases, with 14 bases between them. The CDR3 consists of 13 residues. Looked up from germline, CDR1 is DFQATT and CDR2 is SNEGSKA (reference sequence). CDR3: CSAKGGPDNEQFF. The CDR3 nucleotides read TGCAGTGCGAAGGGAGGACCAGACAATGAGCAGTTCTTC.

The chain joins TRBV6-2 or TRBV6-3 to TRBJ1-1; D call uncertain. Trimming removed 6 bases from V and 5 bases from J, with 10 bases in between. The CDR3 runs 12 residues. Per germline, CDR1 MNHEY and CDR2 SVGEGT. The CDR3 region has the DNA TGTGCCAGCAGGAGAACCCGTACTGAAGCTTTCTTT. It is translated as CASRRTRTEAFF.

This clonotype was counted many times. This rearrangement joins TRBV3-1 to TRBJ2-7, with 9 bases aligning to TRBD2. The CDR3 has 16 residues. In germline, CDR1 is LGHDT, CDR2 YNNKEL (reference sequence). V gave up 4 bases and J gave up 0 bases; unmatched junction bases: 7. The CDR3 here is CASSPSGTSRSYEQYF. For the CDR3, the DNA is TGTGCCAGCAGCCCCTCCGGGACTAGCCGCTCCTACGAGCAGTACTTC.

This clonotype has a count of ten or more. This chain uses TRBV7-9 with TRBJ1-1, with D possibly being TRBD1 (5 bases). The V and J ends lost 0 bases and 2 bases respectively, with 13 bases between them. Germline V lookup: CDR1 SEHNR, CDR2 FQNEAQ (reference sequence). CDR3 length: 16 amino acids. CDR3 in amino acids: CASSLAPGRGNTEAFF. The CDR3 DNA reads TGTGCCAGCAGCTTAGCTCCCGGGAGGGGTAACACTGAAGCTTTCTTT.

The table lists this clonotype with many counts. The J gene is TRBJ2-3, the V gene TRBV11-2; 7 nucleotides align to TRBD2. Trimming at V came to 2 bases and at J to 2 bases, leaving 4 bases not matched to a gene. The CDR3 runs to 15 residues. Germline V CDR1 and CDR2: SGHAT, FQNNGV. The CDR3 region is CASSLLAGPTDTQYF. CDR3 nucleotide sequence: TGTGCCAGCAGCTTATTAGCGGGTCCCACAGATACGCAGTATTTT.

The table lists this clonotype with many counts. The CDR3 sequence is CSAGRGGETQYF. CDR3 sequence (DNA): TGCAGCGCTGGTAGGGGCGGAGAGACCCAGTACTTC. The chain combines TRBV29-1 with TRBJ2-5; D is perhaps TRBD1 (5 bases). Between the trimmed V and J ends, which lost 7 bases and 4 bases, there was a span of 13 bases. This CDR3 has 12 amino acids. Germline V gene data show CDR1 as SQVTM and CDR2 as ANQGSEA.

Only a few counts were recorded for this clonotype. The rearrangement uses TRBV29-1 and TRBJ2-3; TRBD2 matches at 7 bases. Germline CDR1 reads SQVTM; CDR2 reads ANQGSEA. This CDR3 spans 14 amino acids. Losses at the gene ends were 6 bases for V and 6 bases for J; bases not matched to a gene: 12. The CDR3 DNA reads as TGCAGCGTCCGAAAGCGGGGACCCCAGGATACGCAGTATTTT. Residues: CSVRKRGPQDTQYF.

The sample holds many counts of this clonotype. V is TRBV7-3 and J is TRBJ2-1; TRBD1 matches at 8 bases. Germline trimming cut 5 bases from V and 7 bases from J; bases unmatched to any gene: 13. The CDR3 runs 16 residues. Germline CDR1 SGHTA, CDR2 FQGTGA. CDR3 protein: CASSRQPGQGGNEQFF. CDR3 sequence (DNA): TGTGCCAGCAGCAGGCAACCTGGACAGGGAGGAAATGAGCAGTTCTTC.